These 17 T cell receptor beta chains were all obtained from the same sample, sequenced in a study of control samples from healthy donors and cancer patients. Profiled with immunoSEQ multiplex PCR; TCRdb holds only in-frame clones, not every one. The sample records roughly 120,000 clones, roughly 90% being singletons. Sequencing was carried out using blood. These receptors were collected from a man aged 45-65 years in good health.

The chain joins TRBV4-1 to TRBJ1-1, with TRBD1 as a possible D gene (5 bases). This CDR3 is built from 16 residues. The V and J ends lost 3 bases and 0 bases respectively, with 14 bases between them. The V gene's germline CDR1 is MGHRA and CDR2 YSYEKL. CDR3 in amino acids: CASSQAGLSMNTEAFF. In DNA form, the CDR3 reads TGCGCCAGCAGCCAGGCGGGACTCAGCATGAACACTGAAGCTTTCTTT.

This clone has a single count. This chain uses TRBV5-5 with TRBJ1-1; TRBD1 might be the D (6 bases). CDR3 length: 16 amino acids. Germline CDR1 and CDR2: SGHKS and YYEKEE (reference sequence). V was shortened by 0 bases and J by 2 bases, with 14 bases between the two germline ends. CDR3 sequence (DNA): TGTGCCAGCAGCTTGGTGGGGGGGCTTATCAACACTGAAGCTTTCTTT. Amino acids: CASSLVGGLINTEAFF.

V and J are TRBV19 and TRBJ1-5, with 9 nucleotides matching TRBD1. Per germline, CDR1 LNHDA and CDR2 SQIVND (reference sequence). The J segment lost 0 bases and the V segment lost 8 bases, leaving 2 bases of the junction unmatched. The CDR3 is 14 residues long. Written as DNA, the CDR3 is TGTGCCAGTTCGGACAGGGGTAGCAATCAGCCCCAGCATTTT. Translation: CASSDRGSNQPQHF.

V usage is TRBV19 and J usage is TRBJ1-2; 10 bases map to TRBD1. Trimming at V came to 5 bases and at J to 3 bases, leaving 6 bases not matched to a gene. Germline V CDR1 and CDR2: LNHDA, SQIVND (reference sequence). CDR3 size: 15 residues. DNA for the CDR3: TGTGCCAGTAGTCGGGACAGGGGATCATACTATGGCTACACCTTC. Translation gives CASSRDRGSYYGYTF.

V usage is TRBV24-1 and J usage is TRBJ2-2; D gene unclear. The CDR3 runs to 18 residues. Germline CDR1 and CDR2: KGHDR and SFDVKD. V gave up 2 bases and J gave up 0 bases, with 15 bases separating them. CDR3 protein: CATSDYLDGSANTGELFF. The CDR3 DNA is TGTGCCACCAGTGATTACCTTGACGGGTCCGCGAACACCGGGGAGCTGTTTTTT.

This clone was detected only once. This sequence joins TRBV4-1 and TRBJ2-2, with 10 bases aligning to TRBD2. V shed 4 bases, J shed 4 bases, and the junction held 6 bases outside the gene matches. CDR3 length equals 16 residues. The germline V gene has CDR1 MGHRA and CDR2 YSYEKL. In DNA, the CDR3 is TGCGCCAGCAGCCGGGGGACTAGCGACGGCACCGGGGAGCTGTTTTTT. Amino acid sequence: CASSRGTSDGTGELFF.

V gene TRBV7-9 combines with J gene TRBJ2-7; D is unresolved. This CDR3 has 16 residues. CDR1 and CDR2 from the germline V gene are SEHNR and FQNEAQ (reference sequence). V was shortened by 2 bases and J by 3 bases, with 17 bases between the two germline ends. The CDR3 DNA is TGTGCCAGCAGCTTATCACCCTCTTCTGGGCGCTACGAGCAGTACTTC. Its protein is CASSLSPSSGRYEQYF.

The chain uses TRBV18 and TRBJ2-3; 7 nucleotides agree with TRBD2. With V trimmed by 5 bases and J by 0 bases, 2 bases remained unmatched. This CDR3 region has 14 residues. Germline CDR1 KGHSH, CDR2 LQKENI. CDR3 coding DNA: TGTGCCAGCTCAAGGGACTATAGCACAGATACGCAGTATTTT. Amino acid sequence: CASSRDYSTDTQYF. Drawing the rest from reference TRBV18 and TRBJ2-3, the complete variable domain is NAGVMQNPRHLVRRRGQEARLRCSPMKGHSHVYWYRQLPEEGLKFMVYLQKENIIDESGMPKERFSAEFPKEGPSILRIQQVVRGDSAAYFCASSRDYSTDTQYFGPGTRLTVL.

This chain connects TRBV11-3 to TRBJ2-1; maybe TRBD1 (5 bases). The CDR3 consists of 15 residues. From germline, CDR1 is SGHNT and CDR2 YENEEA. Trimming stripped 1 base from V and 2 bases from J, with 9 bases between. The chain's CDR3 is CASSLAGLPYNEQFF. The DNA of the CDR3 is TGTGCCAGCAGCTTAGCAGGGTTGCCCTACAATGAGCAGTTCTTC.

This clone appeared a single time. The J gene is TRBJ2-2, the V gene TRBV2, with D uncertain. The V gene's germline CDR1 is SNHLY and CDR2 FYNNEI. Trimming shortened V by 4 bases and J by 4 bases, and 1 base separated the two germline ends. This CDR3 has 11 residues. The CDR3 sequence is CASSGTGELFF. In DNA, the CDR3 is TGTGCCAGCAGTGGCACCGGGGAGCTGTTTTTT.

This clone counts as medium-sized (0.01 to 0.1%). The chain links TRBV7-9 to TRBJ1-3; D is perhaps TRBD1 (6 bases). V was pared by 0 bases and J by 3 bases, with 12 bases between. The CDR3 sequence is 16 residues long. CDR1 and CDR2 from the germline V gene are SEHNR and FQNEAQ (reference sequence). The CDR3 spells CASSLAQGMDGNTIYF. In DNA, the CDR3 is TGTGCCAGCAGCTTAGCTCAGGGGATGGATGGAAACACCATATATTTT.

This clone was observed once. DNA for the CDR3: TGCGCCAGCAGCTTGGGGACAGGAGGAGCTTTCTTT. Translating gives CASSLGTGGAFF. The V and J genes are TRBV5-1 and TRBJ1-1, with 7 positions matching TRBD1. The CDR3 length is 12 residues. The germline CDR1 and CDR2 sequences are SGHRS and YFSETQ. V shed 0 bases, J shed 10 bases, and the junction held 3 bases outside the gene matches.

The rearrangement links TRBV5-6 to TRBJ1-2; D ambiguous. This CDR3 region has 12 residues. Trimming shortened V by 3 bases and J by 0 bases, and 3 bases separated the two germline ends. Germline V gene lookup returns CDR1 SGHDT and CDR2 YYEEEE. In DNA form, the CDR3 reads TGTGCCAGCAGCTCTCCTAACTATGGCTACACCTTC. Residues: CASSSPNYGYTF.

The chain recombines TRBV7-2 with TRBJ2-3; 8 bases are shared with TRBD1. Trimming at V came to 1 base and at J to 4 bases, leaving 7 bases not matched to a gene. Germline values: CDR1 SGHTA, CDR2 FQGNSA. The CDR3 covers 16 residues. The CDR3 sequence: CASSLDGTGVADTQYF. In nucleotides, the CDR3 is TGTGCCAGCAGCTTAGATGGGACAGGTGTGGCAGATACGCAGTATTTT.

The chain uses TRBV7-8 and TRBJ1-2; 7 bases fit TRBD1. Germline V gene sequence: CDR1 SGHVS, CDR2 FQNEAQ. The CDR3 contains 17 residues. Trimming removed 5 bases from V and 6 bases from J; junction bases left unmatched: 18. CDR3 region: CASSPLTLGTARDGYTF. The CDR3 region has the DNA TGTGCCAGCAGCCCTCTTACCCTCGGGACAGCGAGAGATGGCTACACCTTC.

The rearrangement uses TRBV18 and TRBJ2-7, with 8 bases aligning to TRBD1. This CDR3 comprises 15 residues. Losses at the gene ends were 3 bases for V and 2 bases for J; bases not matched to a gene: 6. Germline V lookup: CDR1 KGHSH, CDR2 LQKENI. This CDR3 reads CASSPRGPPAYEQYF. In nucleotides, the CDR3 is TGTGCCAGCTCACCCAGGGGGCCCCCTGCCTACGAGCAGTACTTC.

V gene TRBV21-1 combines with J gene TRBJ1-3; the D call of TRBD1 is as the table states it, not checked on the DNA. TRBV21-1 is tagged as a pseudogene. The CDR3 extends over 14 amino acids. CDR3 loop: CASSYRGRGNTIYF. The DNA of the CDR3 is TGTGCCAGCAGTTACAGGGGACGCGGAAACACCATATATTTT.